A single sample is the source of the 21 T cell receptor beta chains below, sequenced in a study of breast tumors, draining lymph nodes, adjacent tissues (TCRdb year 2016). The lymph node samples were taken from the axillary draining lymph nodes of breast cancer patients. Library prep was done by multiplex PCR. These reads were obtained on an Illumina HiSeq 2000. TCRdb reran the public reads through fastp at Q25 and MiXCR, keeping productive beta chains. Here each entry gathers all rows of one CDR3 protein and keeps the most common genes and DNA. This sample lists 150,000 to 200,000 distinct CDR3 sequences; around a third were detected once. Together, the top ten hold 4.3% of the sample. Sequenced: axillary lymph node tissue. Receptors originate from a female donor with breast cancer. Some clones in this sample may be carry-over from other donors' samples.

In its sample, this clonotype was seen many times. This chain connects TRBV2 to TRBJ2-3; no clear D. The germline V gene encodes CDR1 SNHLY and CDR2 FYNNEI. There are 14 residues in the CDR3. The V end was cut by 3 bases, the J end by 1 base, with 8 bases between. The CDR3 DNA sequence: TGTGCCAGCAGTGACCCCCGAGGCACAGATACGCAGTATTTT. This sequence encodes CASSDPRGTDTQYF.

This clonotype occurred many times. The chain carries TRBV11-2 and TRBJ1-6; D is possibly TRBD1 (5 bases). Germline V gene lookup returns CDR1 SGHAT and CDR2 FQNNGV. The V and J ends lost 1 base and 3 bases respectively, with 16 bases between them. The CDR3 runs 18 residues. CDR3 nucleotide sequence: TGTGCCAGCAGCTTAGGCCCGGGGCGGGTAAACTATAATTCACCCCTCCACTTT. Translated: CASSLGPGRVNYNSPLHF.

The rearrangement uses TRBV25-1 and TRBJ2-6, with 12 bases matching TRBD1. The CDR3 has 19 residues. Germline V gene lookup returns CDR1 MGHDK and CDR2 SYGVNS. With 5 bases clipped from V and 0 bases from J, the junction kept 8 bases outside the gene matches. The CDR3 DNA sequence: TGTGCCAGCAGTACCGAGGGACAGGGGGCCGCCTCTGGGGCCAACGTCCTGACTTTC. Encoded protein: CASSTEGQGAASGANVLTF. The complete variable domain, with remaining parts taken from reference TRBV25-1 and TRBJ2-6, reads EADIYQTPRYLVIGTGKKITLECSQTMGHDKMYWYQQDPGMELHLIHYSYGVNSTEKGDLSSESTVSRIRTEHFPLTLESARPSHTSQYLCASSTEGQGAASGANVLTFGAGSRLTVL.

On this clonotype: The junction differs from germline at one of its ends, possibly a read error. The CDR3 region has the DNA TGTGCTAGCAGTGAAGGGCCCTCTGGGGCCAACGTCCTGTCTTTC. This encodes CASSEGPSGANVLSF. This chain connects TRBV2 to TRBJ2-6; tentative D call: TRBD1 (5 bases). The CDR3 sequence is 15 residues long. CDR1 and CDR2 from the germline V gene are SNHLY and FYNNEI.

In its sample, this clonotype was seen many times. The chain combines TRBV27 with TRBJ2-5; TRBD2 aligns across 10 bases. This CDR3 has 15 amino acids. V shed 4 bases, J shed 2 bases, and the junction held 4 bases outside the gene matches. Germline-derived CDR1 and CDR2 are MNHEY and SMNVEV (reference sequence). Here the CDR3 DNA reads TGTGCCAGCAGTTCCCGGACTAGCGGACAAGAGACCCAGTACTTC. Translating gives CASSSRTSGQETQYF.

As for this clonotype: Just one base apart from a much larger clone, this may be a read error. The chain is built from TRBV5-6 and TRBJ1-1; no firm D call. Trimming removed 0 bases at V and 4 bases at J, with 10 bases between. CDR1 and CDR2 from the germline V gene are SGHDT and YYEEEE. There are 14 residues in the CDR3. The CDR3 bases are TGTGCCAGCAGCTTGGATACAGCGCTCACTGAAGCTTTCTTT. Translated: CASSLDTALTEAFF.

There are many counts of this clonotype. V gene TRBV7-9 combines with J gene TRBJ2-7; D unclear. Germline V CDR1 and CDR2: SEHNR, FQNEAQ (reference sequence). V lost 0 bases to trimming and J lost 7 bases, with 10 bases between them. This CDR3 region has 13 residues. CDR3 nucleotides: TGTGCCAGCAGCTTAGCGCTCCCTGATGAGCAGTACTTC. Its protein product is CASSLALPDEQYF.

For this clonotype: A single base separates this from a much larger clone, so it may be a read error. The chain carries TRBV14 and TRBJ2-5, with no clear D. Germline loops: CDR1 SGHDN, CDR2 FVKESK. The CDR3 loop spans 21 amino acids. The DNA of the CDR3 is TGTGCCGGCAGCCAAGAAACAATGGCTGCAGGTTTTAAGTCGCTTCAAGAGACCCAGTACTTC. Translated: CAGSQETMAAGFKSLQETQYF.

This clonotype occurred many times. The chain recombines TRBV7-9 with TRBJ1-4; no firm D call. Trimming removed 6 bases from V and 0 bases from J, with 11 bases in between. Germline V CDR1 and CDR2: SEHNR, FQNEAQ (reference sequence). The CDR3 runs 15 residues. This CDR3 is CASRLGYSTNEKLFF. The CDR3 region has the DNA TGTGCCAGCAGGTTGGGCTATTCAACTAATGAAAAACTGTTTTTT. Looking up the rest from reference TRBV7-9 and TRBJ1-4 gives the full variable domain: DTGVSQNPRHKITKRGQNVTFRCDPISEHNRLYWYRQTLGQGPEFLTYFQNEAQLEKSRLLSDRFSAERPKGSFSTLEIQRTEQGDSAMYLCASRLGYSTNEKLFFGSGTQLSVL.

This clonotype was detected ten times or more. The CDR3 sequence: CSAAAWQGGGEQYF. CDR3 DNA: TGCAGCGCCGCTGCATGGCAGGGTGGCGGGGAGCAGTACTTC. The chain couples TRBV29-1 to TRBJ2-7; possibly TRBD1 or TRBD2 for D (5 bases each). Between the trimmed V and J ends, which lost 7 bases and 7 bases, there was a span of 23 bases. Germline CDR1 is SQVTM and CDR2 is ANQGSEA. CDR3 length: 14 amino acids.

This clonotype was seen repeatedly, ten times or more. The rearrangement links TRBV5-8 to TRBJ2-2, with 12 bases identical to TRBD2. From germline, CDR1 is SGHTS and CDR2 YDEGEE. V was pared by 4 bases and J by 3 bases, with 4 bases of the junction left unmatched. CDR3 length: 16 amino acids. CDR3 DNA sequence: TGTGCCAGCAGCGAGACTAGCGGGGGAGACACCGGGGAGCTGTTTTTT. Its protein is CASSETSGGDTGELFF.

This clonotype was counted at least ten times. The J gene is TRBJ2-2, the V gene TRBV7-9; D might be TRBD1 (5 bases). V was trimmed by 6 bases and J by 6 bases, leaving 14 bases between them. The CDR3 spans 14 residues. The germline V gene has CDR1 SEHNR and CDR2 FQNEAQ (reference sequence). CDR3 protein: CASRSTRVSGELFF. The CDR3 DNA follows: TGTGCCAGCAGATCCACCAGGGTCTCCGGGGAGCTGTTTTTT.

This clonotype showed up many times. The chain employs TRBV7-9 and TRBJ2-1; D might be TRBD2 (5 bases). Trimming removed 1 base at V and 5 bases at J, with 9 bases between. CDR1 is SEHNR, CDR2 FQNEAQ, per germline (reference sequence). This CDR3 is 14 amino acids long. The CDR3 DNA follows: TGTGCCAGCAGCTTAGGGACTTCTCACAATGAGCAGTTCTTC. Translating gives CASSLGTSHNEQFF.

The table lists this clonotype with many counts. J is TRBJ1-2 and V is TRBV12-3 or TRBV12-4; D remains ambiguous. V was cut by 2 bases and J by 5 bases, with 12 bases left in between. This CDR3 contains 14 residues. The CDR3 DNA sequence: TGTGCCAGCAGTTTATCTCGGGGTCGGTATGGCTACACCTTC. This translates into CASSLSRGRYGYTF.

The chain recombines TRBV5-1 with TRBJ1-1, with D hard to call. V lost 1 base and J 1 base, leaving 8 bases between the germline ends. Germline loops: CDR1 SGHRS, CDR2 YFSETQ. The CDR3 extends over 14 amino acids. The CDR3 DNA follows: TGCGCCAGCAGCTTGATAGGGAGGAACACTGAAGCTTTCTTT. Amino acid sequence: CASSLIGRNTEAFF.

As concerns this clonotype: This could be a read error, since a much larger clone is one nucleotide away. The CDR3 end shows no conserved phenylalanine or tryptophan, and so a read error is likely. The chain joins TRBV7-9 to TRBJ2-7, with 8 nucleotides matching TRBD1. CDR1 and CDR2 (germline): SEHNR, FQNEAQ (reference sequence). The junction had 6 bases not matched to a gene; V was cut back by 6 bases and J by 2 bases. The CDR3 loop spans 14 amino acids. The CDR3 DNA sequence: TGTGCCAGCAGTCATCCGACAGGGGCCTACGAGCAGTACCTC. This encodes CASSHPTGAYEQYL.

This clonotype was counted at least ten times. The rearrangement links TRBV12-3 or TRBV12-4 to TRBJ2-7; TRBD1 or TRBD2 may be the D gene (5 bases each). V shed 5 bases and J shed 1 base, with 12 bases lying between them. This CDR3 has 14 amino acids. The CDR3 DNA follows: TGTGCCAGCAGTCCCCCCGAGGGGTCCTACGAGCAGTACTTC. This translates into CASSPPEGSYEQYF.

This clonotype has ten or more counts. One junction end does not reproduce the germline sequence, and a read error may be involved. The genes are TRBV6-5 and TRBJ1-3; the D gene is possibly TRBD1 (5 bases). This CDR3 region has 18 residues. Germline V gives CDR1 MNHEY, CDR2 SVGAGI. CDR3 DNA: TGTGCCAGCAGTCACTCGGGGCAGGCGTTTACCTCTGGAAACACCATATATTTT. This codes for CASSHSGQAFTSGNTIYF.

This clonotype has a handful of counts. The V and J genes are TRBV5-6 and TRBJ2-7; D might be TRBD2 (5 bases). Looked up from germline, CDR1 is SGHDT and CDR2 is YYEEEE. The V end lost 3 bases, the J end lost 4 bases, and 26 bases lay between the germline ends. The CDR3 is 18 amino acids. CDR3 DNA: TGTGCCAGCAGCTCGACCGTACCAGCGGCACGTCCCAGATACGAGCAGTACTTC. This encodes CASSSTVPAARPRYEQYF.

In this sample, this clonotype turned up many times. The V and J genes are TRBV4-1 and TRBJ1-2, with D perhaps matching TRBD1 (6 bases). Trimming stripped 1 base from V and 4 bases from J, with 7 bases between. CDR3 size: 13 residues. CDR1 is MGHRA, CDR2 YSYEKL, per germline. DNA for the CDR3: TGCGCCAGCAGCCAAGGGACAGCCTATGGCTACACCTTC. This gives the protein CASSQGTAYGYTF.

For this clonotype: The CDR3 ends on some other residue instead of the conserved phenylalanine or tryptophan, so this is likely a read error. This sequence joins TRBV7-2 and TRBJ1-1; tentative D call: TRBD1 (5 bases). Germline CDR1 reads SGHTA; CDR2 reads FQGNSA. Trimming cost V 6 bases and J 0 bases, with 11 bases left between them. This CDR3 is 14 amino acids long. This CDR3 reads CASRPTAMNTEAFL. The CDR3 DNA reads TGTGCCAGCAGACCGACAGCCATGAACACTGAAGCTTTCCTT.